This T cell receptor beta chain appears in the sequencing data of a study of beta chain features in type 1 diabetes. Based on CD45RO/CCR7/CD25/CD127/CD95/CD27, CD4+ regulatory, stem cell-like memory, naive and central memory cells were sorted. Trimming cost V 4 bases and J 5 bases; bases outside gene matches: 2. Germline V gene data show CDR1 as LGHNA and CDR2 as YSLEER. The CDR3 extends over 13 amino acids. In its sample, this clone was seen a few times. Its antigen is not identified. The sample carries other DNA sequences with the same CDR3. Expressed TCRB transcripts were sequenced because the entire RNA isolate underwent reverse transcription. Repertoires were generated with immunoSEQ multiplex PCR, while TCRdb's copy carries only in-frame clones and drops some. Here the sample spans 300,000 to 350,000 clones, under 8.5% being singletons. General observations from the study: VDJ junctions from type 1 diabetes patients carried fewer insertions and larger deletions. Compared with healthy donors, patients appeared to share more similar naive, central memory and regulatory TCRB repertoires.

The sequence derives from a woman between 18 and 29 years old in good health. The sample was central memory CD4+ T cells from blood. The chain has TRBV4-3 and TRBJ2-5; 9 bases are shared with TRBD1. The CDR3 reads CASSRDRGETQYF. For the CDR3, the DNA is TGCGCCAGCAGCCGTGACAGGGGGGAGACCCAGTACTTC.